This entry features one T cell receptor beta chain sequence. No antigen is known for it. With V trimmed by 5 bases and J by 4 bases, 7 bases remained unmatched. Germline V gene sequence: CDR1 SEHNR, CDR2 FQNEAQ (reference sequence). The CDR3 contains 16 residues. This entry belongs to a study of shared clonotypes between healthy human individuals. General study results and limits: Approximately 4.6% of naive CD4 clonotypes were common to a few donors. Generally, estimated richness proved larger in naive subsets than it did in memory subsets.

Sequenced by immunoSEQ multiplex PCR; TCRdb stores in-frame clones only, minus some. The data contain about 1 million clones, about 75% of them seen just once; the ten biggest clones take up 1.2% to 1.5%. Those who donated were healthy HIV-negative adults, with no recent acute infections or vaccinations reported. Sequenced: memory CD4+ T cells sorted from blood. Specified subset: CD45RA-negative fraction. The sequence was obtained from a man younger than 30 in good health. V and J are TRBV7-9 and TRBJ1-6; 8 bases are a match to TRBD1. The chain's CDR3 is CASSTQTGVYNSPLHF. As DNA, the CDR3 is TGTGCCAGCAGCACCCAGACAGGGGTATATAATTCACCCCTCCACTTT.